Listed here are 22 T cell receptor beta chains from one sample, sequenced in a study of vaccination effects on CD4 cells after COVID-19. These receptors' targets are unknown. Once cultured for under 11 days, the cells underwent separation to obtain CD4+ T cells. Two-dose BNT162b2 or mRNA-1273 vaccination was given to participants. TCRdb's table, derived via immunoSEQ multiplex PCR, lists solely in-frame clones and lacks some. The sample holds fewer than 55,000 clones, around 70% seen once. This material consisted of CD4+ T cells from PBMCs cultured without peptide, taken after COVID-19 vaccination. The receptors originated from a human donor who received a COVID-19 vaccine.

With regard to this clone: An end of the junction differs from the germline gene, which may be a read error. The chain has TRBV12-5 and TRBJ1-1; D is unclear. This CDR3 has 12 amino acids. Germline CDR1 is LGHNT and CDR2 is FRNRAP. CDR3 in DNA: TGTGCTAGTGGTCCTGAAGTTAGTGCCCCAATCTTT. This encodes CASGPEVSAPIF.

This clone was detected a few times. V gene TRBV29-1 combines with J gene TRBJ1-3; D unresolved. V was cut by 7 bases and J by 2 bases, with 9 bases left in between. The CDR3 sequence is 12 residues long. Germline-derived CDR1 and CDR2 are SQVTM and ANQGSEA. As DNA, the CDR3 is TGCAGCGCCAAAACCGCTGGAAACACCATATATTTT. As protein: CSAKTAGNTIYF.

This chain connects TRBV6-5 to TRBJ2-7, with D possibly matching TRBD1 (6 bases). The CDR3 covers 16 residues. Per the germline V gene, CDR1 is MNHEY and CDR2 is SVGAGI. Trimming pared 2 bases from V and 0 bases from J, leaving 14 bases between. CDR3 in amino acids: CASSYRNRVSSYEQYF. The DNA for the CDR3 is TGTGCCAGCAGTTACCGAAACAGGGTGAGCTCCTACGAGCAGTACTTC.

The chain joins TRBV10-1 to TRBJ1-2, with unresolved D. CDR1 is WNHNN, CDR2 SYGVQD, per germline (reference sequence). Trimming took off 5 bases at V and 2 bases at J, with 9 bases between the two ends. The CDR3 length is 13 residues. CDR3 sequence: CASSRTGNYGYTF. DNA for the CDR3: TGCGCCAGCAGTCGGACGGGAAACTATGGCTACACCTTC.

The chain carries TRBV5-1 and TRBJ1-5; TRBD1 is a possible D gene (6 bases). CDR3 size: 17 residues. With 7 bases removed from V and 1 base from J, the gap between germline ends came to 21 bases. From germline, CDR1 is SGHRS and CDR2 YFSETQ. This CDR3 is CASSIGGPSGSNQPQHF. CDR3 in DNA: TGCGCCAGCTCCATAGGGGGGCCCTCGGGGAGCAATCAGCCCCAGCATTTT. Combining the CDR3 with reference TRBV5-1 and TRBJ1-5 gives the whole variable domain KAGVTQTPRYLIKTRGQQVTLSCSPISGHRSVSWYQQTPGQGLQFLFEYFSETQRNKGNFPGRFSGRQFSNSRSEMNVSTLELGDSALYLCASSIGGPSGSNQPQHFGDGTRLSIL.

This clone was counted a few times. The chain carries TRBV12-3 or TRBV12-4 and TRBJ1-2; D call uncertain. This CDR3 is built from 12 residues. V gave up 8 bases and J gave up 9 bases, with 16 bases separating them. CDR3 protein: CASQPRTGSYTF. CDR3 coding DNA: TGTGCCAGCCAACCTCGGACGGGGAGCTACACCTTC.

This clone was found a few times. The CDR3 loop reads CASSVDGAGDYNSPLHF. CDR3 DNA sequence: TGTGCCAGCAGCGTAGACGGAGCAGGGGACTATAATTCACCCCTCCACTTT. This chain connects TRBV9 to TRBJ1-6; D might be TRBD1 (6 bases). V shed 0 bases and J shed 3 bases, with 13 bases lying between them. Per the germline V gene, CDR1 is SGDLS and CDR2 is YYNGEE. The CDR3 covers 17 residues.

CDR3 residues: CAISESGSGGTQETQYF. The DNA for the CDR3 is TGTGCCATCAGTGAGTCTGGTAGCGGGGGGACACAAGAGACCCAGTACTTC. This rearrangement joins TRBV10-3 to TRBJ2-5, with 10 bases fitting TRBD2. The CDR3 sequence is 17 residues long. V lost 0 bases, J lost 2 bases, and 6 bases stayed unmatched. Looked up from germline, CDR1 is ENHRY and CDR2 is SYGVKD.

J is TRBJ1-5 and V is TRBV4-1, with D tentatively TRBD1 (6 bases). Germline assignment: CDR1 MGHRA and CDR2 YSYEKL. The CDR3 spans 19 residues. V lost 0 bases to trimming and J lost 0 bases, with 18 bases between them. The CDR3 coding sequence is TGCGCCAGCAGCCAAGATTACCGATACAGGGCGGATAGCAATCAGCCCCAGCATTTT. This sequence encodes CASSQDYRYRADSNQPQHF.

This rearrangement joins TRBV18 to TRBJ1-5; 8 bases match TRBD1. Germline assignment: CDR1 KGHSH and CDR2 LQKENI. The CDR3 is 14 residues long. Trimming cost V 5 bases and J 5 bases; bases outside gene matches: 5. This CDR3 is CASSGQGQDQPQHF. CDR3 coding DNA: TGTGCCAGCTCAGGACAGGGTCAGGATCAGCCCCAGCATTTT.

In DNA form, the CDR3 reads TGTGCCAGCAGTCACAGGGGAGTCCCCTACGAGCAGTACTTC. This translates into CASSHRGVPYEQYF. The chain carries TRBV2 and TRBJ2-7; 7 bases agree with TRBD1. The CDR3 is made up of 14 amino acids. The germline V gene encodes CDR1 SNHLY and CDR2 FYNNEI. The junction had 6 bases not matched to a gene; V was cut back by 5 bases and J by 2 bases. Full variable domain (rest looked up from reference TRBV2 and TRBJ2-7): EPEVTQTPSHQVTQMGQEVILRCVPISNHLYFYWYRQILGQKVEFLVSFYNNEISEKSEIFDDQFSVERPDGSNFTLKIRSTKLEDSAMYFCASSHRGVPYEQYFGPGTRLTVT.

For the CDR3, the DNA is TGTGCCAGCCGGAACAAACAGACCCCAGATACGCAGTATTTT. Translating gives CASRNKQTPDTQYF. This sequence joins TRBV2 and TRBJ2-3; the D is unclear. The CDR3 runs 14 residues. The V and J ends lost 8 bases and 4 bases respectively, with 16 bases between them. CDR1 SNHLY and CDR2 FYNNEI come from the germline V gene.

J is TRBJ1-2 and V is TRBV7-8; 7 nucleotides agree with TRBD1. The CDR3 is 15 amino acids. V lost 5 bases to trimming and J lost 7 bases; unmatched junction nucleotides: 13. Germline V gives CDR1 SGHVS, CDR2 FQNEAQ. Written as DNA, the CDR3 is TGTGCCAGCAGCATACCGTACAGAAACAGGGGTGGCTACACCTTC. Translated: CASSIPYRNRGGYTF.

The J gene is TRBJ2-7, the V gene TRBV7-2, with 7 bases lining up with TRBD2. CDR1 and CDR2 (germline): SGHTA, FQGNSA. Trimming took 3 bases from V and 6 from J; bases not matched to a gene: 5. The CDR3 extends over 13 amino acids. The CDR3 loop reads CASSLTSKGEQYF. In DNA, the CDR3 is TGTGCCAGCAGCTTGACTAGCAAGGGCGAGCAGTACTTC.

This clone was seen a handful of times. The rearrangement links TRBV5-1 to TRBJ2-5; no definite D call. Germline-derived CDR1 and CDR2 are SGHRS and YFSETQ. V dropped 0 bases and J dropped 5 bases, with 14 bases sitting between them. CDR3 length: 15 amino acids. The CDR3 DNA reads as TGCGCCAGCAGCTTGGAGTTGACACCGCGGGAGACCCAGTACTTC. Residues: CASSLELTPRETQYF. The whole variable domain, remainder taken from reference TRBV5-1 and TRBJ2-5, is KAGVTQTPRYLIKTRGQQVTLSCSPISGHRSVSWYQQTPGQGLQFLFEYFSETQRNKGNFPGRFSGRQFSNSRSEMNVSTLELGDSALYLCASSLELTPRETQYFGPGTRLLVL.

In nucleotides, the CDR3 is TGCGCCAGCAGCTTAAGGACGGCAAGTGGAAACATTCAGTACTTC. This translates into CASSLRTASGNIQYF. The chain combines TRBV4-1 with TRBJ2-4; no firm D call. Germline values: CDR1 MGHRA, CDR2 YSYEKL. The CDR3 sequence is 15 residues long. V was shortened by 5 bases and J by 6 bases, with 17 bases between the two germline ends.

This clone was counted once. This chain connects TRBV5-5 to TRBJ2-3; 7 nucleotides match TRBD2. The germline gives CDR1 SGHKS, CDR2 YYEKEE (reference sequence). The CDR3 runs to 17 residues. Trimming took 4 bases from V and 3 from J; bases not matched to a gene: 14. For the CDR3, the DNA is TGTGCCAGCAGCCCGGAGGGGAGGGGATCAGCAACAGATACGCAGTATTTT. As protein: CASSPEGRGSATDTQYF.

This rearrangement joins TRBV6-5 to TRBJ1-2; weak D call: TRBD1 (5 bases). Looked up from germline, CDR1 is MNHEY and CDR2 is SVGAGI. Trimming removed 5 bases at V and 2 bases at J, with 12 bases between. The CDR3 sequence is 14 residues long. The CDR3 coding sequence is TGTGCCAGCAGTACCGGGGACTTCAACTATGGCTACACCTTC. Translation gives CASSTGDFNYGYTF.

V and J are TRBV11-2 and TRBJ2-7; D gene uncertain. V lost 0 bases and J lost 9, with 9 bases in between. This CDR3 spans 12 amino acids. CDR1 and CDR2 (germline): SGHAT, FQNNGV. CDR3 loop: CASSLEVFGQYF. The CDR3 nucleotides read TGTGCCAGCAGCTTAGAAGTCTTCGGGCAGTACTTC.

This chain links TRBV28 with TRBJ1-6; D might be TRBD1 (5 bases). Per germline, CDR1 MDHEN and CDR2 SYDVKM. The CDR3 has 13 amino acids. Between the trimmed V and J ends, which lost 4 bases and 14 bases, there was a span of 15 bases. CDR3 DNA sequence: TGTGCCAGCAGTTCCATGCAGGGAGCGTCCCTCCACTTT. Translating gives CASSSMQGASLHF.

CDR3 in amino acids: CASSAPFQGKPQPQHF. The CDR3 region has the DNA TGTGCCAGCAGCGCCCCTTTTCAGGGGAAACCCCAGCCCCAGCATTTT. This chain links TRBV7-9 with TRBJ1-5; tentatively, D is TRBD1 (6 bases). V shed 5 bases and J shed 7 bases, with 21 bases lying between them. The CDR3 length is 16 residues. Germline V gene lookup returns CDR1 SEHNR and CDR2 FQNEAQ (reference sequence).

This chain links TRBV4-2 with TRBJ2-3; 16 bases fit TRBD2. CDR3 size: 18 residues. V shed 5 bases and J 6 bases; nucleotides not matched to a gene: 11. Germline V gene lookup returns CDR1 LGHNA and CDR2 YNFKEQ. The CDR3 DNA is TGTGCCAGCAGCGGTCCGGGACTAGCGGGGGGGCCAGGGGATACGCAGTATTTT. Its translation: CASSGPGLAGGPGDTQYF.